This passage covers 29 T cell receptor beta chains from one sample sequenced in a study of blood T cell repertoires in COVID-19. The protocol was immunoSEQ multiplex PCR, while the TCRdb copy is restricted to in-frame clones and leaves out a portion. Of approximately 350,000 clones listed, about 88% were seen once; the top ten hold about 7%. The material sequenced was peripheral blood. The receptor source for this set is a woman in her 70s with COVID-19, enrolled during active disease.

The V gene is TRBV6-6, the J gene TRBJ2-1, with D perhaps TRBD1 (6 bases). This CDR3 has 14 residues. Germline CDR1 reads MNHNY; CDR2 reads SVGAGI (reference sequence). V lost 0 bases and J 5 bases, leaving 8 bases between the germline ends. The CDR3 bases are TGTGCCAGCAGTTACTCGGACAGAAACAATGAGCAGTTCTTC. This gives the protein CASSYSDRNNEQFF.

The V gene is TRBV19, the J gene TRBJ2-7; D ambiguous. Deletions cut 0 bases from V and 2 bases from J, with 5 bases between. Germline V gene lookup returns CDR1 LNHDA and CDR2 SQIVND (reference sequence). The CDR3 contains 13 residues. CDR3 nucleotides: TGTGCCAGTAGTATAGAGAGGACCTACGAGCAGTACTTC. Residues: CASSIERTYEQYF.

The chain employs TRBV7-6 and TRBJ2-7; perhaps TRBD2 as D (6 bases). CDR3 length: 15 residues. With 6 bases removed from V and 4 bases from J, the gap between germline ends came to 19 bases. Per the germline V gene, CDR1 is SGHVS and CDR2 is FNYEAQ. For the CDR3, the DNA is TGTGCCAGCAGGGTCCAAAGCTCCGCGGGGTACGAGCAGTACTTC. It codes for CASRVQSSAGYEQYF.

J is TRBJ1-5 and V is TRBV28; TRBD1 might be the D (6 bases). The length of the CDR3 is 16 residues. The V gene lost 5 bases and the J gene lost 1 base, with 15 bases spanning the gap. CDR1 and CDR2 (germline): MDHEN, SYDVKM. CDR3 residues: CASSRAMTGSNQPQHF. CDR3 nucleotides: TGTGCCAGCAGTCGCGCTATGACAGGCAGCAATCAGCCCCAGCATTTT. Full variable domain (missing parts from reference TRBV28 and TRBJ1-5): DVKVTQSSRYLVKRTGEKVFLECVQDMDHENMFWYRQDPGLGLRLIYFSYDVKMKEKGDIPEGYSVSREKKERFSLILESASTNQTSMYLCASSRAMTGSNQPQHFGDGTRLSIL.

With regard to this clone: A junction boundary mismatches the germline segment, possibly from a read error. The chain has TRBV7-9 and TRBJ1-2; possible D gene TRBD1, 5 bases. CDR1 and CDR2 from the germline V gene are SEHNR and FQNEAQ (reference sequence). The CDR3 is 13 amino acids. The CDR3: CASSFQGNDGYTF. DNA for the CDR3: TGTGCCAGCAGCTTTCAGGGTAACGATGGCTACACCTTC.

CDR3 in amino acids: CASSHPAGGYNEQFF. The CDR3 DNA reads as TGCGCCAGCAGCCACCCTGCGGGGGGCTACAATGAGCAGTTCTTC. V is TRBV4-1 and J is TRBJ2-1; TRBD2 aligns across 8 bases. V shed 3 bases, J shed 3 bases, and the junction held 4 bases outside the gene matches. The germline V gene encodes CDR1 MGHRA and CDR2 YSYEKL. The CDR3 is 15 amino acids.

The V gene is TRBV7-2, the J gene TRBJ1-1; D not resolved. Germline lookup yields CDR1 SGHTA and CDR2 FQGNSA. The CDR3 sequence is 13 residues long. Trimming pared 4 bases from V and 1 base from J, leaving 7 bases between. The CDR3, as DNA: TGTGCCAGCAGCTCCTTTAGGAACACTGAAGCTTTCTTT. Residues: CASSSFRNTEAFF.

This clone has only one observation. The chain employs TRBV29-1 and TRBJ1-1; possible D gene TRBD1, 5 bases. Germline loops: CDR1 SQVTM, CDR2 ANQGSEA. V was pared by 3 bases and J by 10 bases, with 12 bases between. There are 11 residues in the CDR3. CDR3 region: CSVEAGPGAFF. The DNA of the CDR3 is TGCAGCGTTGAGGCGGGGCCGGGAGCTTTCTTT. Full variable domain (missing parts from reference TRBV29-1 and TRBJ1-1): SAVISQKPSRDICQRGTSLTIQCQVDSQVTMMFWYRQQPGQSLTLIATANQGSEATYESGFVIDKFPISRPNLTFSTLTVSNMSPEDSSIYLCSVEAGPGAFFGQGTRLTVV.

The chain has TRBV7-6 and TRBJ1-4; 9 positions match TRBD1. The CDR3 has 15 residues. V trimming: 5 bases; J trimming: 8 bases; junction bases outside the gene matches: 9. Germline CDR1 is SGHVS and CDR2 is FNYEAQ. CDR3 sequence reads: CASSIRGQGREKLFF. The CDR3 coding sequence is TGTGCCAGCAGCATTAGAGGACAGGGGAGGGAAAAACTGTTTTTT.

This chain joins TRBV12-3 or TRBV12-4 and TRBJ1-6, with TRBD1 identical over 9 bases. This CDR3 comprises 13 residues. V shed 9 bases, J shed 10 bases, and the junction held 7 bases outside the gene matches. The CDR3 loop reads CASKGQGGSPLHF. Here the CDR3 DNA reads TGTGCCAGTAAGGGACAGGGAGGGTCACCCCTCCACTTT.

The chain combines TRBV12-5 with TRBJ2-1; 12 positions match TRBD2. The V segment lost 9 bases and the J segment 7 bases; nucleotides outside the gene matches: 10. Germline CDR1 and CDR2: LGHNT and FRNRAP. The CDR3 is made up of 15 amino acids. CDR3 bases: TGTGCTAGCGAGTCTAGCGGGGGGGCCAGGAATGAGCAGTTCTTC. Translating gives CASESSGGARNEQFF.

The chain recombines TRBV27 with TRBJ1-4; no clear D. Germline CDR1 and CDR2: MNHEY and SMNVEV (reference sequence). Trimming pared 3 bases from V and 3 bases from J, leaving 5 bases between. The CDR3 loop spans 13 amino acids. CDR3 sequence (DNA): TGTGCCAGCAGTTTCGGTCCTAATGAAAAACTGTTTTTT. Amino acids: CASSFGPNEKLFF.

V and J are TRBV29-1 and TRBJ1-1, with 8 bases aligning to TRBD1. Unmatched junction bases numbered 6, after V lost 7 bases and J lost 2 bases. The length of the CDR3 is 13 residues. Germline V lookup: CDR1 SQVTM, CDR2 ANQGSEA. CDR3: CSATGQGNTEAFF. Here the CDR3 DNA reads TGCAGCGCTACCGGACAGGGAAACACTGAAGCTTTCTTT.

The chain carries TRBV27 and TRBJ1-1; D is uncertain. Trimming took off 2 bases at V and 10 bases at J, with 23 bases between the two ends. This CDR3 is 16 amino acids long. Germline assignment: CDR1 MNHEY and CDR2 SMNVEV (reference sequence). The CDR3 nucleotides read TGTGCCAGCAGTTTAATCTCGGGATCGGCCTCCGGGTTAGCTTTCTTT. Amino acid sequence: CASSLISGSASGLAFF.

This CDR3 reads CAISAGGSGTEAFF. The DNA of the CDR3 is TGTGCCATCAGTGCAGGGGGCTCGGGCACTGAAGCTTTCTTT. The chain links TRBV10-3 to TRBJ1-1; 8 nucleotides line up with TRBD1. The germline V gene encodes CDR1 ENHRY and CDR2 SYGVKD. The CDR3 is 14 residues long. Germline trimming cut 4 bases from V and 4 bases from J; bases unmatched to any gene: 5.

The chain joins TRBV6-5 to TRBJ2-3, with D tentatively TRBD2 (7 bases). V was shortened by 0 bases and J by 4 bases, with 14 bases between the two germline ends. The CDR3 covers 16 residues. Germline lookup yields CDR1 MNHEY and CDR2 SVGAGI. The CDR3 nucleotides read TGTGCCAGCAGTTACTCCTCGGGGGGCCCCCCAGATACGCAGTATTTT. It specifies CASSYSSGGPPDTQYF.

This clone was seen repeatedly, ten times or more. The rearrangement joins TRBV3-1 (or the pseudogene TRBV3-2) to TRBJ2-1; D is ambiguous. Germline V CDR1 and CDR2: LGHDT, YNNKEL (reference sequence). V was shortened by 2 bases and J by 2 bases, with 4 bases between the two germline ends. The CDR3 extends over 13 amino acids. This chain's CDR3 is CASSQSTYNEQFF. DNA for the CDR3: TGTGCCAGCAGCCAAAGCACCTACAATGAGCAGTTCTTC.

The CDR3 sequence: CASSEPTSGSDTQYF. CDR3 coding DNA: TGCGCCAGCAGTGAGCCGACTAGCGGATCAGATACGCAGTATTTT. The chain couples TRBV10-2 to TRBJ2-3, with 9 bases that match TRBD2. The CDR3 length is 15 residues. In germline, CDR1 is WSHSY, CDR2 SAAADI. V shed 2 bases and J 4 bases; nucleotides not matched to a gene: 4.

This sequence joins TRBV13 and TRBJ1-2; 11 positions agree with TRBD1. This CDR3 comprises 14 residues. Trimming at V came to 5 bases and at J to 5 bases, leaving 4 bases not matched to a gene. Germline lookup yields CDR1 PRHDT and CDR2 FYEKMQ (reference sequence). CDR3: CASSSGTGGYGYTF. As DNA, the CDR3 is TGTGCCAGCAGCAGCGGGACAGGGGGTTATGGCTACACCTTC.

The genes are TRBV19 and TRBJ1-1, with D tentatively TRBD1 (6 bases). CDR3 length: 17 amino acids. V dropped 4 bases and J dropped 5 bases, with 23 bases sitting between them. CDR1 is LNHDA and CDR2 is SQIVND in the germline V gene (reference sequence). CDR3 nucleotides: TGTGCCAGTAGTAGCCCAGGGGCGCATGCGTTGAGTACTGAAGCTTTCTTT. Translated: CASSSPGAHALSTEAFF.

V gene TRBV24-1 combines with J gene TRBJ2-3; 9 nucleotides match TRBD2. The CDR3 is made up of 16 amino acids. V gave up 0 bases and J gave up 3 bases; unmatched junction bases: 3. Germline V gives CDR1 KGHDR, CDR2 SFDVKD. The CDR3 DNA reads as TGTGCCACCAGTGATTTGGGCGGGGGGGCGACAGATACGCAGTATTTT. This encodes CATSDLGGGATDTQYF.

The chain carries TRBV4-3 and TRBJ1-1; TRBD1 aligns across 9 bases. Germline lookup yields CDR1 LGHNA and CDR2 YSLEER. The CDR3 consists of 17 residues. With 4 bases clipped from V and 0 bases from J, the junction kept 9 bases outside the gene matches. The CDR3 here is CASSRKIQGAVNTEAFF. The CDR3 DNA follows: TGCGCCAGCAGCCGGAAGATACAGGGGGCGGTGAACACTGAAGCTTTCTTT.

This chain connects TRBV6-5 to TRBJ2-3; 7 bases match TRBD1. In germline, CDR1 is MNHEY, CDR2 SVGAGI. This CDR3 is 14 amino acids long. Trimming cost V 11 bases and J 2 bases; bases outside gene matches: 10. CDR3 protein: CASQGQMVTDTQYF. The CDR3 coding sequence is TGTGCCTCCCAGGGACAGATGGTCACAGATACGCAGTATTTT.

The chain combines TRBV9 with TRBJ1-3; weak D call: TRBD1 (6 bases). V was cut by 0 bases and J by 3 bases, with 13 bases left in between. The CDR3 extends over 16 amino acids. CDR1 and CDR2 from the germline V gene are SGDLS and YYNGEE. CDR3 residues: CASSVASGGDGNTIYF. CDR3 nucleotide sequence: TGTGCCAGCAGCGTAGCAAGCGGGGGCGATGGAAACACCATATATTTT.

This clone showed up just once. The gene calls are TRBV12-3 or TRBV12-4 and TRBJ1-2; D is undetermined. Trimming took off 6 bases at V and 8 bases at J, with 13 bases between the two ends. The CDR3 has 12 residues. The CDR3 loop reads CASRAQVGGYTF. The CDR3, as DNA: TGTGCCAGCAGGGCGCAGGTCGGAGGCTACACCTTC.

In this sample, this clone turned up a few times. This chain links TRBV3-1 (or the pseudogene TRBV3-2) with TRBJ2-4; 11 positions agree with TRBD1. Germline trimming cut 5 bases from V and 7 bases from J; bases unmatched to any gene: 4. CDR3 length: 14 residues. Germline CDR1 is LGHDT and CDR2 is YNNKEL (reference sequence). CDR3 sequence: CASSGTGGRNIQYF. CDR3 DNA sequence: TGTGCCAGCAGCGGGACAGGGGGGAGGAACATTCAGTACTTC.

This rearrangement joins TRBV30 to TRBJ1-6; D uncertain. From germline, CDR1 is GTSNPN and CDR2 SVGIG (reference sequence). The CDR3 is 11 amino acids. Trimming removed 3 bases at V and 10 bases at J, with 7 bases between. The CDR3 DNA sequence: TGTGCCTGGAGCCCAGGCTCACCCCTCCACTTT. This gives the protein CAWSPGSPLHF.

V usage is TRBV18 and J usage is TRBJ1-1; no clear D. The CDR3 length is 13 residues. CDR1 and CDR2 (germline): KGHSH, LQKENI. The V and J ends lost 6 bases and 1 base respectively, with 9 bases between them. The chain's CDR3 is CASSPQANTEAFF. In DNA, the CDR3 is TGTGCCAGCTCCCCCCAAGCGAACACTGAAGCTTTCTTT.

This chain joins TRBV27 and TRBJ1-1, with a possible D match to TRBD1 (6 bases). The V gene's germline CDR1 is MNHEY and CDR2 SMNVEV (reference sequence). Between the trimmed V and J ends, which lost 5 bases and 5 bases, there was a span of 15 bases. This CDR3 has 14 amino acids. The CDR3 here is CASSRKQGETEAFF. CDR3 nucleotide sequence: TGTGCCAGCAGTAGAAAACAGGGTGAGACTGAAGCTTTCTTT.